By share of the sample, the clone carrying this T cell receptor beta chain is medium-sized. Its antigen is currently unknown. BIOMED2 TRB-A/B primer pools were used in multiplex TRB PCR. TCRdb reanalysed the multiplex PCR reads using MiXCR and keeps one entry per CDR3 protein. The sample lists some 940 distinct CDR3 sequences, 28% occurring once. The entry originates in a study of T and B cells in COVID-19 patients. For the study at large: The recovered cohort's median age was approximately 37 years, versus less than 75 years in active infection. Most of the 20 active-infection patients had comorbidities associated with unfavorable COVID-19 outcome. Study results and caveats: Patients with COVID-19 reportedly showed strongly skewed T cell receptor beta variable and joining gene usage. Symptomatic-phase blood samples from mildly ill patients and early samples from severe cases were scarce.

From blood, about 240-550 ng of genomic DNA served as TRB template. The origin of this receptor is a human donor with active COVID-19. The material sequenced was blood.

This CDR3 is CASSHRTIGRDTQYF. The CDR3 DNA sequence: TGCGCCAGCAGTCATAGGACTATCGGGAGAGATACGCAGTATTTT. This chain uses TRBV23-1 with TRBJ2-3; possibly TRBD2 for D (6 bases). TRBV23-1 is an ORF, with its function uncertain. This CDR3 region has 15 residues. The V end was cut by 3 bases, the J end by 5 bases, with 15 bases between.